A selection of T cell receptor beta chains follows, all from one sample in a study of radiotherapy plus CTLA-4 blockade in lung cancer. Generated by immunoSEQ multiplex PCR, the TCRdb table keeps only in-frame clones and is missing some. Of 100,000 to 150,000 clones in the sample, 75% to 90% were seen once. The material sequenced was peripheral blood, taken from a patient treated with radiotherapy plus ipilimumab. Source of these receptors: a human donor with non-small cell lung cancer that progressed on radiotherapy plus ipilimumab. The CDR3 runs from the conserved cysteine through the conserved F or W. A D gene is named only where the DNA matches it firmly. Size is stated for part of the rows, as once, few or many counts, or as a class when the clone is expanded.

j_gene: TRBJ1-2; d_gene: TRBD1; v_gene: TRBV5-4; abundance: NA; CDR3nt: TGTGCCAGCAGCCCCAAAGCTATGGGACAGGGGGCTTCTGGCTACACCTTC; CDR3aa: CASSPKAMGQGASGYTF
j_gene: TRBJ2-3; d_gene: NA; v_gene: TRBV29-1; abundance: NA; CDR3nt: TGCAGCGTTGAATACACTAGCACAGATACGCAGTATTTT; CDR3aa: CSVEYTSTDTQYF
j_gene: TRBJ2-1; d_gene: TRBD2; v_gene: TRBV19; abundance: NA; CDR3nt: TGTGCCAGTACCCCCGGGACTAGTTATAATGAGCAGTTCTTC; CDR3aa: CASTPGTSYNEQFF
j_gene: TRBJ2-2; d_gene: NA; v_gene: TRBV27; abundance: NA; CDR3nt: TGTGCCAGCTTCGGGCGGGACGGGGAGCTGTTTTTT; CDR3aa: CASFGRDGELFF
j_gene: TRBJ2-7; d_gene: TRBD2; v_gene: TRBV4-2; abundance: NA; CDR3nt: TGTGCCAGCAGCTTCTGGACTAGCGGAAATTACGAGCAGTACTTC; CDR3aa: CASSFWTSGNYEQYF
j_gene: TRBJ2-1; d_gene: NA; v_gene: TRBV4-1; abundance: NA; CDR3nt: TGCGCCAGCAGCCAAGATCTTCAGTATGAGAGAGATGAGCAGTTCTTC; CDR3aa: CASSQDLQYERDEQFF
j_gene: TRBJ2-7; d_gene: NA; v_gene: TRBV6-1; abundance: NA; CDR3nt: TGTGCCACCTCTGCGGTCGGGCACGAGCAGTACTTC; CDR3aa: CATSAVGHEQYF
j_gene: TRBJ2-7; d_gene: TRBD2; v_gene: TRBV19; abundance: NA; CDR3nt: TGTGCCAGTAGTATCGGACTAGCGAGCATTTACGAGCAGTACTTC; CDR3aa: CASSIGLASIYEQYF
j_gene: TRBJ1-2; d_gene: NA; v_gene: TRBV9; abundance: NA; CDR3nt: TGTGCCAGCAGCGTAGTACTCTACTATGGCTACACCTTC; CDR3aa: CASSVVLYYGYTF
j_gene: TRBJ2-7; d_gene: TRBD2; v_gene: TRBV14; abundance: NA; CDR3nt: TGTGCCAGCAGCCCCCGGGGGGGGGCGTTACGAAAGCAGTACTTC; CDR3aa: CASSPRGGALRKQYF
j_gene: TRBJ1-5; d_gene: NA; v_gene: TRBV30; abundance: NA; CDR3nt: TGTGCCTGGGAAGAACGGGACAATCAGCCCCAGCATTTT; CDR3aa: CAWEERDNQPQHF
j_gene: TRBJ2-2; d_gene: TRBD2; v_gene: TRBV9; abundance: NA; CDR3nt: TGTGCCAGCAGCGTAGGACTAGCGGGATTCACCGGGGAGCTGTTTTTT; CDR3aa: CASSVGLAGFTGELFF
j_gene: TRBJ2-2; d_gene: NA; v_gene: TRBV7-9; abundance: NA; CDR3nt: TGTGCCAGCAGGGAGGGGCAGGGCATCACCGGGGAGCTGTTTTTT; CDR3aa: CASREGQGITGELFF
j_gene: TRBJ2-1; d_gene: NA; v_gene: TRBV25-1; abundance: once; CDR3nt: TGTGCCAGCAGTGAATTCGGAGGGTCGAATGAGCAGTTCTTC; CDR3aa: CASSEFGGSNEQFF
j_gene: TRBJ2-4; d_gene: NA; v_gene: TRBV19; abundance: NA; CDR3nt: TGTGCCAGTATTCCGGGACACGTACCTGGGGCCAAAAACATTCAGTACTTC; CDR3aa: CASIPGHVPGAKNIQYF
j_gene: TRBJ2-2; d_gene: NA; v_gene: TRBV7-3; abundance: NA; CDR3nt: TGTGCCAGCAGCTTAATCGGTCAGAACACCGGGGAGCTGTTTTTT; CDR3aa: CASSLIGQNTGELFF
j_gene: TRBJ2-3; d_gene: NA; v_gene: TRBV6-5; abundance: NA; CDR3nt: TGTGCCAGCCGGGACATAGTCACAGATACGCAGTATTTT; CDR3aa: CASRDIVTDTQYF
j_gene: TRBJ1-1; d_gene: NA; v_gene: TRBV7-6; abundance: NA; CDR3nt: TGTGCCAGCAGCTTAGGGGGGAGGCGGGACACTGAAGCTTTCTTT; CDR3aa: CASSLGGRRDTEAFF
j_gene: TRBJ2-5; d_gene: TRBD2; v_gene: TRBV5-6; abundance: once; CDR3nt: TGTGCCAGCAGCGGACTAGCGGGAGCCCCAGGGACCCAGTACTTC; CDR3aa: CASSGLAGAPGTQYF
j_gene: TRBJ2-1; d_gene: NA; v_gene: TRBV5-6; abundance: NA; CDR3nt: TGTGCCAGCATGTTTACTGTGGGGGACCCATACAATGAGCAGTTCTTC; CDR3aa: CASMFTVGDPYNEQFF
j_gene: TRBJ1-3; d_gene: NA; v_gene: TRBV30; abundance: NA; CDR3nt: TGTGCCTGGAGGTATGCTGGAAACACCATATATTTT; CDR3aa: CAWRYAGNTIYF
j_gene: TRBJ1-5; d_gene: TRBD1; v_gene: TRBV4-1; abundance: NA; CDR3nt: TGCGCCAGCAGCCAAGGGACAGGGGGCCATATTCGGCCCCAGCATTTT; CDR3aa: CASSQGTGGHIRPQHF
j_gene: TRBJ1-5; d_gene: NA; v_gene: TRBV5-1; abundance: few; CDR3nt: TGCGCCAGCAGCTTGGGGGGTTCGGGCAATCAGCCCCAGCATTTT; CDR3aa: CASSLGGSGNQPQHF
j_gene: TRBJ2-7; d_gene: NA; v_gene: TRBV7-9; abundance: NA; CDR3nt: TGTGCCAGCAGCCTCTTGACGGCAGATGCGGACTTC; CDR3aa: CASSLLTADADF
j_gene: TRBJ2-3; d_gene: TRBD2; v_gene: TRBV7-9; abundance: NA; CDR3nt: TGTGCCAGCAGCCGAGACCGGGGGGCTAGCGGGAGCACAGATACGCAGTATTTT; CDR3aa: CASSRDRGASGSTDTQYF
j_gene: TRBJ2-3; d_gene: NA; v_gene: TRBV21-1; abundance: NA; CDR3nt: TGTGCCAGCAGCAAAGACAGGGATTGCGCAGATACGCAGTATTTT; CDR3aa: CASSKDRDCADTQYF
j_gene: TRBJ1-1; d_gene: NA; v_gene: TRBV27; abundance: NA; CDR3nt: TGTGCCAGCAGATCAACAGTGAACACTGAAGCTTTCTTT; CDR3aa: CASRSTVNTEAFF
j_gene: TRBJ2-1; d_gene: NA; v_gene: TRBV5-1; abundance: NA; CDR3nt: TGCGCCAGCACCAACCCCGGATCCTACAATGAGCAGTTCTTC; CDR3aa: CASTNPGSYNEQFF
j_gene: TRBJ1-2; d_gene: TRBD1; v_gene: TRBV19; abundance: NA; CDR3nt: TGTGCCAGTAGTGTTTCCGGGACAGGGGGCGTTAGGGGCTACACCTTC; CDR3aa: CASSVSGTGGVRGYTF
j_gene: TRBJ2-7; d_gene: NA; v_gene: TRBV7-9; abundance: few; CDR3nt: TGTGCCAGCAGCGATGTGGACGGTAACTCCTACGAGCAGTACTTC; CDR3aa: CASSDVDGNSYEQYF
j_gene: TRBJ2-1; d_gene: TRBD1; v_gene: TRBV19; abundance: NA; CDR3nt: TGTGCCAGTAGTATAGTGAAGGCAGGGGGCTCCTACAATGAGCAGTTCTTC; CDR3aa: CASSIVKAGGSYNEQFF